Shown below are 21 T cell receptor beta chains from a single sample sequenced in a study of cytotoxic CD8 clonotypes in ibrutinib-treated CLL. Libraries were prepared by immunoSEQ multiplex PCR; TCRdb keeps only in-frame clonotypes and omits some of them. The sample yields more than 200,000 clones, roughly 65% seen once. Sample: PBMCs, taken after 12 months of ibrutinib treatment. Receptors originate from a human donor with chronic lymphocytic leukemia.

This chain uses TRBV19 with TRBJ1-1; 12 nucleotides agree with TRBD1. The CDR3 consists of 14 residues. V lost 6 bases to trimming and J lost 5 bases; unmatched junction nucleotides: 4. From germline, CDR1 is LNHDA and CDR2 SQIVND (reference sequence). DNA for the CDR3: TGTGCCAGTAGCCTGGGACAGGGGGCGACTGAAGCTTTCTTT. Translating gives CASSLGQGATEAFF.

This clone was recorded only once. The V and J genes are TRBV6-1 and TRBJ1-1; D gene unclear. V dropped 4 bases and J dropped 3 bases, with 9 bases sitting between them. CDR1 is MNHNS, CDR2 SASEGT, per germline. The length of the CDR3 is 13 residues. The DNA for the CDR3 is TGTGCCAGCAGTGGAGGGCGACACACTGAAGCTTTCTTT. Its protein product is CASSGGRHTEAFF.

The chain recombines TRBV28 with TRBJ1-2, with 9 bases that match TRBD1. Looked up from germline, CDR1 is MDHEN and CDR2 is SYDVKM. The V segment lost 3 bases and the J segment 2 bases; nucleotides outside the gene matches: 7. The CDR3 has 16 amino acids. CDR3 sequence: CASSFEWDRVNYGYTF. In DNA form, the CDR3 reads TGTGCCAGCAGTTTTGAGTGGGACAGGGTCAACTATGGCTACACCTTC.

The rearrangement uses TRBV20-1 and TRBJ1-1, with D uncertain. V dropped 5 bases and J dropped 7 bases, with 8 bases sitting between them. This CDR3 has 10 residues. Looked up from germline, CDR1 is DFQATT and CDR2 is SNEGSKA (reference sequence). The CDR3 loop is CSAEKDEAFF. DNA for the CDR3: TGCAGTGCTGAGAAGGATGAAGCTTTCTTT.

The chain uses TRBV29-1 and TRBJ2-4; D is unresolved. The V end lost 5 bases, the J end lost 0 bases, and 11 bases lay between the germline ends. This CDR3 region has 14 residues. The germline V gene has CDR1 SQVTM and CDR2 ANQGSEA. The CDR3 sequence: CSVTPAKAKNIQYF. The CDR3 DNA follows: TGCAGCGTTACTCCTGCCAAAGCCAAAAACATTCAGTACTTC.

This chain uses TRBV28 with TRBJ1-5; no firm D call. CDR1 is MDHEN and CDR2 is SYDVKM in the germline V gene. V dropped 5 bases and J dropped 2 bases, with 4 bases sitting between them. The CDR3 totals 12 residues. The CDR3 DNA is TGTGCCAGCAGTACCCGCAATCAGCCCCAGCATTTT. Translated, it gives CASSTRNQPQHF.

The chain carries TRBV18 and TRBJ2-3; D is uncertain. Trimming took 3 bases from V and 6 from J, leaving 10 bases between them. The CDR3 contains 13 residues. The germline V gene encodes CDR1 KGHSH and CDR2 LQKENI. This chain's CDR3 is CASSPGVTDTQYF. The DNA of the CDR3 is TGTGCCAGCTCACCGGGTGTTACGGATACGCAGTATTTT.

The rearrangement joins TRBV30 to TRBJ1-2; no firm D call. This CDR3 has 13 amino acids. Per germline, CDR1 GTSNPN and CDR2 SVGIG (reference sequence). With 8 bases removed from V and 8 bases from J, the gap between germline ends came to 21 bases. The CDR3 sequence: CAGALGSFVGYTF. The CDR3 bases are TGTGCCGGCGCCCTGGGGTCTTTTGTGGGCTACACCTTC.

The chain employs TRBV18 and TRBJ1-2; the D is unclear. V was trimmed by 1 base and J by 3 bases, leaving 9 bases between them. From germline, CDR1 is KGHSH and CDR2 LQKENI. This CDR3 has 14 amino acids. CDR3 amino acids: CASSPLGKDYGYTF. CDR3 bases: TGTGCCAGCTCACCACTGGGGAAGGACTATGGCTACACCTTC.

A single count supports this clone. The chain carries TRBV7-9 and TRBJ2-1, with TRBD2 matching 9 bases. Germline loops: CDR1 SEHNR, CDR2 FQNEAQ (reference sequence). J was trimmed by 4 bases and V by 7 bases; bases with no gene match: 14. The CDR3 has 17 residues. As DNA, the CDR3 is TGTGCCAGCACCGTTGGGTGGGCTAGCGGGGATTACAATGAGCAGTTCTTC. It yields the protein CASTVGWASGDYNEQFF. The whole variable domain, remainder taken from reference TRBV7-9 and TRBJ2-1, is DTGVSQNPRHKITKRGQNVTFRCDPISEHNRLYWYRQTLGQGPEFLTYFQNEAQLEKSRLLSDRFSAERPKGSFSTLEIQRTEQGDSAMYLCASTVGWASGDYNEQFFGPGTRLTVL.

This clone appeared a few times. Written as DNA, the CDR3 is TGTGCCTGGAGTCCTCCGGGACGCATGAACACTGAAGCTTTCTTT. Protein sequence: CAWSPPGRMNTEAFF. This chain uses TRBV30 with TRBJ1-1, with a possible D match to TRBD1 (5 bases). The CDR3 sequence is 15 residues long. In germline, CDR1 is GTSNPN, CDR2 SVGIG (reference sequence). The V end was cut by 2 bases, the J end by 0 bases, with 13 bases between.

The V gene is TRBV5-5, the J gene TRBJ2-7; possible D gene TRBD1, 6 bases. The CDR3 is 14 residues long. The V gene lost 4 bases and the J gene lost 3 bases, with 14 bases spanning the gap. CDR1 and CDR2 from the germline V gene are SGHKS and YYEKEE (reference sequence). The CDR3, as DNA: TGTGCCAGCAGCCTGGCCAAGGGACACTACGAGCAGTACTTC. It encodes CASSLAKGHYEQYF. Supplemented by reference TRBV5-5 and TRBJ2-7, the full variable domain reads DAGVTQSPTHLIKTRGQQVTLRCSPISGHKSVSWYQQVLGQGPQFIFQYYEKEERGRGNFPDRFSARQFPNYSSELNVNALLLGDSALYLCASSLAKGHYEQYFGPGTRLTVT.

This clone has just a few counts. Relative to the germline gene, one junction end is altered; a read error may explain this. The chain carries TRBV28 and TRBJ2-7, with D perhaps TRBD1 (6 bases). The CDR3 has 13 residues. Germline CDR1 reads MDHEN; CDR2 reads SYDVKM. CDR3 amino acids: CASSLLQGYEQYF. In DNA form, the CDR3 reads TGTGCCAGCAGCTTATTACAGGGTTACGAGCAGTACTTC.

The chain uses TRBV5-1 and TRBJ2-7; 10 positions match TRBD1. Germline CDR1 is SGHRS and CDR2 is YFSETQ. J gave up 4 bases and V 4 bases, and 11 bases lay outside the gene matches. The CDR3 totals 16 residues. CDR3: CASSLDPGQGIYEQYF. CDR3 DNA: TGCGCCAGCAGCCTTGACCCGGGACAGGGGATTTACGAGCAGTACTTC.

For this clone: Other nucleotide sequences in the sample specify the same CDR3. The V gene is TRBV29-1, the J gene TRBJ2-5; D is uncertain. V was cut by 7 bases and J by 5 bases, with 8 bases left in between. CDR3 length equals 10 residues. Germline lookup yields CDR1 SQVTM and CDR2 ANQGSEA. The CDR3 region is CSGGGETQYF. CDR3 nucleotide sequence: TGCAGCGGGGGTGGTGAGACCCAGTACTTC.

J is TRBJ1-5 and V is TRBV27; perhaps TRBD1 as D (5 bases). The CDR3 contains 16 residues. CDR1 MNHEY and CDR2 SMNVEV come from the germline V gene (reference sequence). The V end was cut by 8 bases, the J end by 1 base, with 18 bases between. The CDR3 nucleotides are TGTGCCAGCCGCGGAGGGACCCCCTTCAGCAATCAGCCCCAGCATTTT. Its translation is CASRGGTPFSNQPQHF.

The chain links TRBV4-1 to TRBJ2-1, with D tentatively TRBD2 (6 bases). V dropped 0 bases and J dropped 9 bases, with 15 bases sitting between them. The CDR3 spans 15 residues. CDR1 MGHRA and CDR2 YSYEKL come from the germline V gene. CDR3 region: CASSQDKAPGGEQFF. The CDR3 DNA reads TGCGCCAGCAGCCAAGATAAGGCCCCCGGGGGTGAGCAGTTCTTC.

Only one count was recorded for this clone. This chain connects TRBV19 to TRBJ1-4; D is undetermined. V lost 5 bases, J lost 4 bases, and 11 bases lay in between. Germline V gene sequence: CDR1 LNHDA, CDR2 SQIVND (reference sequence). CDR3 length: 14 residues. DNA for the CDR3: TGTGCCAGTAGTCGGCGGGGTGTTAATGAAAAACTGTTTTTT. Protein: CASSRRGVNEKLFF.

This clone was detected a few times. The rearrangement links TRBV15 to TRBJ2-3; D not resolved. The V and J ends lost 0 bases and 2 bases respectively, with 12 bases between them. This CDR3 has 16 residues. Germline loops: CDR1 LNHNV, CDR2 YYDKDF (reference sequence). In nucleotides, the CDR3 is TGTGCCACCAGCAGAGATCTCAGTCTGTCCACAGATACGCAGTATTTT. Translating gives CATSRDLSLSTDTQYF.

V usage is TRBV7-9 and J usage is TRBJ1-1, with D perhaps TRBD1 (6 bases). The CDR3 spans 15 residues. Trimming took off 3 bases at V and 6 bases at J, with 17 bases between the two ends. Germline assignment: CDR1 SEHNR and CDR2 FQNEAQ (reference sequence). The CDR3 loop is CASSFTPGAKPEAFF. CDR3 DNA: TGTGCCAGCAGCTTCACGCCGGGGGCGAAACCTGAAGCTTTCTTT.

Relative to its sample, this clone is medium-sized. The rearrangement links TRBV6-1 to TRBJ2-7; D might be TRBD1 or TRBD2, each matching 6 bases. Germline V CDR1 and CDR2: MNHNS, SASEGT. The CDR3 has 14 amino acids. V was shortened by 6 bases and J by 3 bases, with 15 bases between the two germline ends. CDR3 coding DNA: TGTGCCAGCAGAGGAAACAGGGAGGACTACGAGCAGTACTTC. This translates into CASRGNREDYEQYF.